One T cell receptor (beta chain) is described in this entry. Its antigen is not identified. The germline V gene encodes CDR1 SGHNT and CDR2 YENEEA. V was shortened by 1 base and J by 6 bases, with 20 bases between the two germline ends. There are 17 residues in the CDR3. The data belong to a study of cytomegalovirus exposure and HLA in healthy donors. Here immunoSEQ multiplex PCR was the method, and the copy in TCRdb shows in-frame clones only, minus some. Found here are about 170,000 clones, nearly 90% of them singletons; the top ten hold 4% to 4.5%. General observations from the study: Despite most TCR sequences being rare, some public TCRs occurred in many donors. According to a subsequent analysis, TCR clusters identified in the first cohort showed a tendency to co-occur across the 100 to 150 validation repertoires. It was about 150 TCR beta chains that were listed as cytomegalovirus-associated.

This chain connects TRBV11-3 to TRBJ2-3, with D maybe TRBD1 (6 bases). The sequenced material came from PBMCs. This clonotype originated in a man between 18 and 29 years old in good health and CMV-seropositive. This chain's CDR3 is CASSLVGTPEEGDTQYF. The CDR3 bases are TGTGCCAGCAGCTTAGTCGGGACACCAGAGGAAGGGGATACGCAGTATTTT.